This T cell receptor beta chain was identified in a study of T cell responses to AZD1222 COVID-19 vaccine. Overall study results and limits: Among those given AZD1222, only six or seven were seropositive at baseline.

V was trimmed by 6 bases and J by 4 bases, leaving 21 bases between them. Germline lookup yields CDR1 SNHLY and CDR2 FYNNEI. The CDR3 runs 16 residues. In regard to this clone: The antigen remains unidentified.

Generated by immunoSEQ multiplex PCR, the TCRdb table keeps only in-frame clones and is missing some. Of 140,000 to 150,000 clones in the sample, about 90% were seen once. This receptor was taken from an adult who received the AZD1222 COVID-19 vaccine. The rearrangement links TRBV2 to TRBJ1-2; possibly TRBD1 for D (5 bases). Here the sequenced sample was peripheral blood, taken 28 days after the second AZD1222 dose. CDR3 residues: CASSPRPAAGTYGYTF. The CDR3 nucleotides read TGTGCCAGCAGCCCACGGCCCGCTGCAGGGACCTATGGCTACACCTTC.